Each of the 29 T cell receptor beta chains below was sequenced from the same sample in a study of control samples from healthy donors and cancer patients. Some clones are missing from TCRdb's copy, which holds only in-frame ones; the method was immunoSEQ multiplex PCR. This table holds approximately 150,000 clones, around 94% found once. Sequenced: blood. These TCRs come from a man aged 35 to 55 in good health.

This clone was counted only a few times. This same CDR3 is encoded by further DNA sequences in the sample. CDR3 protein: CASSRGLAERYNEQFF. The CDR3 DNA sequence: TGTGCCAGCAGCCGGGGACTAGCGGAACGATACAATGAGCAGTTCTTC. This chain connects TRBV4-2 to TRBJ2-1; 11 bases line up with TRBD2. This CDR3 has 16 amino acids. The J segment lost 4 bases and the V segment lost 4 bases, leaving 6 bases of the junction unmatched. Germline V gives CDR1 LGHNA, CDR2 YNFKEQ.

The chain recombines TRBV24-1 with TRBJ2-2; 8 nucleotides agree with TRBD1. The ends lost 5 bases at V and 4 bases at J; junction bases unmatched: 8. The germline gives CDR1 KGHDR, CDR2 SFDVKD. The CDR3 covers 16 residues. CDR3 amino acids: CATSAPTGGITGELFF. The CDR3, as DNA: TGTGCCACCAGTGCCCCTACAGGGGGAATCACCGGGGAGCTGTTTTTT.

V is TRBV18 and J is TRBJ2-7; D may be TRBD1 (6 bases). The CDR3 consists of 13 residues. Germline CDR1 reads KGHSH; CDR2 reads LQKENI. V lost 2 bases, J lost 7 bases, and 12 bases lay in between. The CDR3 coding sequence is TGTGCCAGCTCACCAAAACAGGGTTGGGAGCAGTACTTC. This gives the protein CASSPKQGWEQYF.

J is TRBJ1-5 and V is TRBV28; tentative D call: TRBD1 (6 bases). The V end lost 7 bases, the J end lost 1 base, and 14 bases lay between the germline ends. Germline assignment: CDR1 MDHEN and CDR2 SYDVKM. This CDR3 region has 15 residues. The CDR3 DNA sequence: TGTGCCAGCATCCTAGGGGGGGCGAGCAATCAGCCCCAGCATTTT. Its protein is CASILGGASNQPQHF. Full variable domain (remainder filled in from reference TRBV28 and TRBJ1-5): DVKVTQSSRYLVKRTGEKVFLECVQDMDHENMFWYRQDPGLGLRLIYFSYDVKMKEKGDIPEGYSVSREKKERFSLILESASTNQTSMYLCASILGGASNQPQHFGDGTRLSIL.

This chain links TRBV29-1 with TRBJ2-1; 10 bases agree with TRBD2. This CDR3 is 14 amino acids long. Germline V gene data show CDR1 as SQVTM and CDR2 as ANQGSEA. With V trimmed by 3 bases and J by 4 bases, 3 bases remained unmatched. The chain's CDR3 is CSVDTSGMYNEQFF. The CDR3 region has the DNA TGCAGCGTTGATACTAGCGGGATGTACAATGAGCAGTTCTTC.

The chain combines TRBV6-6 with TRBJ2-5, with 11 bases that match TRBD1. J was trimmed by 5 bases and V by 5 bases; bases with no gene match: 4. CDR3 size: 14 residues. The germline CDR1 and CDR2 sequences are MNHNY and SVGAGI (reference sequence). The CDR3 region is CASSGQGAGETQYF. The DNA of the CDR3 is TGTGCCAGCAGTGGACAGGGGGCGGGGGAGACCCAGTACTTC.

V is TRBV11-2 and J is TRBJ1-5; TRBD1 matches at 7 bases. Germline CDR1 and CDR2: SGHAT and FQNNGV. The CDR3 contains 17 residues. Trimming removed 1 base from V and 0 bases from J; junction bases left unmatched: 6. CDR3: CASSLGVGQASNQPQHF. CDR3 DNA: TGTGCCAGCAGCTTAGGGGTCGGACAGGCTAGCAATCAGCCCCAGCATTTT. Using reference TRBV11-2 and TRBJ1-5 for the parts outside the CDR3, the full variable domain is EAGVAQSPRYKIIEKRQSVAFWCNPISGHATLYWYQQILGQGPKLLIQFQNNGVVDDSQLPKDRFSAERLKGVDSTLKIQPAKLEDSAVYLCASSLGVGQASNQPQHFGDGTRLSIL.

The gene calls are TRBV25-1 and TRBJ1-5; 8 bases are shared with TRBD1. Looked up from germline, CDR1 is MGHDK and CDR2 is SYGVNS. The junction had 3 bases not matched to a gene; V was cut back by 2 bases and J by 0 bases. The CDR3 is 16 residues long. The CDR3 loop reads CASSEPGGDSNQPQHF. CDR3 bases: TGTGCCAGCAGTGAACCAGGGGGCGATAGCAATCAGCCCCAGCATTTT.

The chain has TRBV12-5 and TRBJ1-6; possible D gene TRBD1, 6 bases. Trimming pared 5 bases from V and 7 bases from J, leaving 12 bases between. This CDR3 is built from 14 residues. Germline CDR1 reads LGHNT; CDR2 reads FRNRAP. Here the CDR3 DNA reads TGTGCTAGTGGTAAAGGACAGCCGAATTCACCCCTCCACTTT. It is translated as CASGKGQPNSPLHF.

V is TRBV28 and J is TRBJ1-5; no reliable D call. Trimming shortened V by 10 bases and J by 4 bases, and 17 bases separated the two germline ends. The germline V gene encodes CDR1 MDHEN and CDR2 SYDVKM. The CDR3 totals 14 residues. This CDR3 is CATLSPGLNQPQHF. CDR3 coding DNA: TGTGCCACCCTATCCCCCGGTTTGAATCAGCCCCAGCATTTT.

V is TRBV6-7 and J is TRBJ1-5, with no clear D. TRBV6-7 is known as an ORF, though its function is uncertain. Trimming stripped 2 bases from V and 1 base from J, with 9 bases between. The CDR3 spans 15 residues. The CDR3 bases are TGTGCCAGCAGTTACCTTAAAGGGAGCAATCAGCCCCAGCATTTT. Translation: CASSYLKGSNQPQHF.

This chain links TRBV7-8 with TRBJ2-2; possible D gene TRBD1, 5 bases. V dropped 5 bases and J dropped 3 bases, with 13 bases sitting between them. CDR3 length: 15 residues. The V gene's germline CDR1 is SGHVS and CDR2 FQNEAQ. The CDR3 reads CASSARVDDTGELFF. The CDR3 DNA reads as TGTGCCAGCAGCGCCAGGGTGGACGACACCGGGGAGCTGTTTTTT.

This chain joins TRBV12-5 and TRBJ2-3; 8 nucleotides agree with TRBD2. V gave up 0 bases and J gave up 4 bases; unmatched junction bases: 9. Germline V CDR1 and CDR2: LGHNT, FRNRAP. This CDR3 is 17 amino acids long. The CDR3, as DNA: TGTGCTAGTGGTTTGGTACGAACTAGCGGACTACCAGATACGCAGTATTTT. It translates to CASGLVRTSGLPDTQYF.

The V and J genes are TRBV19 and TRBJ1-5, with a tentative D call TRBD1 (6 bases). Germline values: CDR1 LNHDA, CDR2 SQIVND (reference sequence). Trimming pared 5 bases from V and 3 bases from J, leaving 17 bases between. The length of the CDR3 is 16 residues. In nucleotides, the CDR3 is TGTGCCAGTAGTTCATTTACAGGGATCCCCAATCAGCCCCAGCATTTT. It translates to CASSSFTGIPNQPQHF.

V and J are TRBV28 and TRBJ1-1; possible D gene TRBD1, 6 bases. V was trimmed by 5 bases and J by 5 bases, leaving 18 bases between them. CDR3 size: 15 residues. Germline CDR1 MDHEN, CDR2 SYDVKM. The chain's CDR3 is CASSPRQVMWTEAFF. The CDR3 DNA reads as TGTGCCAGCAGTCCGCGACAGGTTATGTGGACTGAAGCTTTCTTT.

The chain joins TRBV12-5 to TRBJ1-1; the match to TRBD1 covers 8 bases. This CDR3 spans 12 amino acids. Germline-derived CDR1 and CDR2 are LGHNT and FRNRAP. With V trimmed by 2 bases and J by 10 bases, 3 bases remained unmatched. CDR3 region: CASGLPQGAAFF. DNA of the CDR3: TGTGCTAGTGGTTTGCCCCAGGGGGCAGCTTTCTTT.

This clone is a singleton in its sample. Written as DNA, the CDR3 is TGCGCCAGCAGCCAAGGCCATAGGGGCTCTGGAAACACCATATATTTT. Translation: CASSQGHRGSGNTIYF. J is TRBJ1-3 and V is TRBV4-3; possibly TRBD1 for D (5 bases). The V and J ends lost 1 base and 0 bases respectively, with 10 bases between them. The CDR3 is 16 residues long. Germline V lookup: CDR1 LGHNA, CDR2 YSLEER.

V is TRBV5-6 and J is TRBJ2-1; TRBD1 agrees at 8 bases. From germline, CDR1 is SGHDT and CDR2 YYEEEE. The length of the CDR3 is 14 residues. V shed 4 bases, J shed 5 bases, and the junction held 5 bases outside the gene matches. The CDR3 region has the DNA TGTGCCAGCAGCGGTGGACAGGGAGACAATGAGCAGTTCTTC. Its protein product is CASSGGQGDNEQFF.

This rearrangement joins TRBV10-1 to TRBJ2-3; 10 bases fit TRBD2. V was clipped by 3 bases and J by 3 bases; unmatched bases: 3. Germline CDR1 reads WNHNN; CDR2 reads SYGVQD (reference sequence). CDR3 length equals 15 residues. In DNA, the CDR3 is TGCGCCAGCAGTGAAGGACTAGCGGTGACAGATACGCAGTATTTT. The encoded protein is CASSEGLAVTDTQYF.

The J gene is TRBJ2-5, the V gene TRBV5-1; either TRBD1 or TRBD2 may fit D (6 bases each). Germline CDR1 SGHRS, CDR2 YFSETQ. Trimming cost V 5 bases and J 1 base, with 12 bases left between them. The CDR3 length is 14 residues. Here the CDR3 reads CASSFGGPQETQYF. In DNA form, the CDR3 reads TGCGCCAGCAGTTTCGGGGGCCCCCAAGAGACCCAGTACTTC.

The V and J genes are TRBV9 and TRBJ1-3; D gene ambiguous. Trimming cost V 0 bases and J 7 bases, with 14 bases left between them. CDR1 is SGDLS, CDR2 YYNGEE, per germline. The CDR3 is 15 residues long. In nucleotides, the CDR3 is TGTGCCAGCAGCGTAGAATTGGGGTGGAGGAACACCATATATTTT. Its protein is CASSVELGWRNTIYF.

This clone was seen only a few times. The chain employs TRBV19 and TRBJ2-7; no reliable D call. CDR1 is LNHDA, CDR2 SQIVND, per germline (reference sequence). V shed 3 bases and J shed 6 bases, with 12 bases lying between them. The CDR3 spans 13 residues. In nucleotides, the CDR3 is TGTGCCAGTAGTATCGTAGGAGCTGCCGAGCAGTACTTC. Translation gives CASSIVGAAEQYF.

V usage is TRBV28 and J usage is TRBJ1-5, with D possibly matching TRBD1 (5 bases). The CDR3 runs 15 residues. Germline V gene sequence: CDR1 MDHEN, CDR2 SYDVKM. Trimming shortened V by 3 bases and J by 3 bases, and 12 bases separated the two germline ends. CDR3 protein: CASSFWGRDNQPQHF. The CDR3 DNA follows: TGTGCCAGCAGTTTTTGGGGCAGGGACAATCAGCCCCAGCATTTT.

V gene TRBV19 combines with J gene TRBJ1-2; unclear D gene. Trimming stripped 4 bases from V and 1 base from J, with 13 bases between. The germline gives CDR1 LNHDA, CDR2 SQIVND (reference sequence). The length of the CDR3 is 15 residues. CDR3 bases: TGTGCCAGTAGTAAAGATTGGGCCGGTAACTATGGCTACACCTTC. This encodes CASSKDWAGNYGYTF.

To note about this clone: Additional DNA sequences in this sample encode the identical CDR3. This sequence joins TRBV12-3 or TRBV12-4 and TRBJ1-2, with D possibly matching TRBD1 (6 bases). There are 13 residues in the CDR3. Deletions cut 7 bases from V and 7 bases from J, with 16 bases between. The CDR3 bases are TGTGCCAGCATTGGAGGGGGGAGAGGTGGCTACACCTTC. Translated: CASIGGGRGGYTF.

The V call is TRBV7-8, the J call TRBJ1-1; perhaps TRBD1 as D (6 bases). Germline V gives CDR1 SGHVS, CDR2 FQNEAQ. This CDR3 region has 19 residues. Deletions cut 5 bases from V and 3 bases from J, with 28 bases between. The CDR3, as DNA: TGTGCCAGCAGCCATAAGGGGGGTGCCGGCACAAGGCGGGACACTGAAGCTTTCTTT. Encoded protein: CASSHKGGAGTRRDTEAFF.

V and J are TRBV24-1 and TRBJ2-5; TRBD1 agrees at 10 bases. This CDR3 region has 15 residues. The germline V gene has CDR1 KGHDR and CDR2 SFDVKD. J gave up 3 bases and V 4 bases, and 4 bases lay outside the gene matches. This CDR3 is CATSEAGTGEETQYF. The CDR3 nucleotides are TGTGCCACCAGTGAAGCCGGGACAGGGGAAGAGACCCAGTACTTC.

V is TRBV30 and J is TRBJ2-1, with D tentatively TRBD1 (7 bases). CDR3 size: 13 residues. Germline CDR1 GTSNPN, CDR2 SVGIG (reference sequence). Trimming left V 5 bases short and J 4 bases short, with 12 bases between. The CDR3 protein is CAWGRGQYNEQFF. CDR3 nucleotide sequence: TGTGCCTGGGGGCGGGGACAGTACAATGAGCAGTTCTTC.

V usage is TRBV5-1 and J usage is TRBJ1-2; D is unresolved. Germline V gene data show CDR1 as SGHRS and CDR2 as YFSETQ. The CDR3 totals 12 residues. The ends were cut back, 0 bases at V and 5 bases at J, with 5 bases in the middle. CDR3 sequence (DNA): TGCGCCAGCAGCTTGGAAGGGTATGGCTACACCTTC. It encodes CASSLEGYGYTF.